This TCR beta chain was profiled in a study of lymphopenia after photon versus proton radiotherapy. A remark on this clone: Antigen: not known.

TCRdb's copy holds only in-frame clones and misses some; the assay was immunoSEQ multiplex PCR. Of roughly 65,000 clones listed, about nine tenths were seen once; the top ten hold roughly 3%. Points from the study as a whole: Under photons, naive T cells and diversity fell while effector/memory populations rose. Oligoclonal CD8+ Temra expansion after nadir drove photon patients' diversity drop. Authors raise, but do not show, better survival with proton therapy.

The germline V gene has CDR1 SGDLS and CDR2 YYNGEE. This CDR3 has 13 amino acids. V was cut by 1 base and J by 4 bases, with 8 bases left in between. This chain connects TRBV9 to TRBJ1-1; unclear D gene. This receptor was obtained from a woman aged 70-85 years with pancreatic cancer. Sequenced material: peripheral blood, taken from a patient treated with photon-based radiotherapy. The CDR3 bases are TGTGCCAGCAGCGTAAGCGGCGGCACTGAAGCTTTCTTT. It codes for CASSVSGGTEAFF.